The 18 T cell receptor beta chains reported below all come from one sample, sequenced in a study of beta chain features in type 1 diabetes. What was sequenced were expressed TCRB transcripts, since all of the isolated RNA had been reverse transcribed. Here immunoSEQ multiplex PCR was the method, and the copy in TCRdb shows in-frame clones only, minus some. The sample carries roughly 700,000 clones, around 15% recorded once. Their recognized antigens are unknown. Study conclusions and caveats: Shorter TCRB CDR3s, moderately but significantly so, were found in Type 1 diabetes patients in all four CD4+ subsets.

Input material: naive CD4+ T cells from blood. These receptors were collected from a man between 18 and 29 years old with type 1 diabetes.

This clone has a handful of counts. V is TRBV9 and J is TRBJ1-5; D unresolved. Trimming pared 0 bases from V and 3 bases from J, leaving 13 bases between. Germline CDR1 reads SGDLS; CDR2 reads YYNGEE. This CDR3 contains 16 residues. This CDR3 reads CASSVERRAVNQPQHF. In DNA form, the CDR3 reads TGTGCCAGCAGCGTAGAGCGCCGGGCAGTCAATCAGCCCCAGCATTTT.

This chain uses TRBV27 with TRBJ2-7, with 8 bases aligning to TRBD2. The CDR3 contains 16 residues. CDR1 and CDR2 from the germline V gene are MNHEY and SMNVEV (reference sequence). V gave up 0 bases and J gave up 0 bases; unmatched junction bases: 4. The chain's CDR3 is CASSLSDGRASYEQYF. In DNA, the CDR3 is TGTGCCAGCAGTTTATCCGACGGGAGGGCCTCCTACGAGCAGTACTTC.

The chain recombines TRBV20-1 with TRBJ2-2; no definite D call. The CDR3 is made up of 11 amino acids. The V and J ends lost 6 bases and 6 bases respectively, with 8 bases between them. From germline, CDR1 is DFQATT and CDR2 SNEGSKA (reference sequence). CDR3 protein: CSARSPGELFF. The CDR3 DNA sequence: TGCAGTGCCAGGTCCCCCGGGGAGCTGTTTTTT.

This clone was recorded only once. CDR3 in amino acids: CASSRPGTGIYGYTF. For the CDR3, the DNA is TGTGCCAGCAGTCGTCCCGGGACAGGGATCTATGGCTACACCTTC. V usage is TRBV28 and J usage is TRBJ1-2; 9 nucleotides align to TRBD1. Trimming took 5 bases from V and 4 from J; bases not matched to a gene: 8. Germline V gene lookup returns CDR1 MDHEN and CDR2 SYDVKM. The CDR3 has 15 amino acids.

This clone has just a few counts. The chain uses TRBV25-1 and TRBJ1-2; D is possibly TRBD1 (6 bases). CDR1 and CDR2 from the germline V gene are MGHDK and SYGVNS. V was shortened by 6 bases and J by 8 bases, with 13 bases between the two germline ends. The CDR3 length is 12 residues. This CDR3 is CASSGGLGGYTF. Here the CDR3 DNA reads TGTGCCAGCAGCGGGGGCCTGGGGGGCTACACCTTC.

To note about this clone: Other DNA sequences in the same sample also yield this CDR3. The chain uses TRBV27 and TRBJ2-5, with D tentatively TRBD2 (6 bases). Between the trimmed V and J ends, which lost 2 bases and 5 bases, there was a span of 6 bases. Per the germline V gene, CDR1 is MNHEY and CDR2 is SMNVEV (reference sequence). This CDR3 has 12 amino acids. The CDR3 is CASSLSGETQYF. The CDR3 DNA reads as TGTGCCAGCAGTTTAAGCGGGGAGACCCAGTACTTC.

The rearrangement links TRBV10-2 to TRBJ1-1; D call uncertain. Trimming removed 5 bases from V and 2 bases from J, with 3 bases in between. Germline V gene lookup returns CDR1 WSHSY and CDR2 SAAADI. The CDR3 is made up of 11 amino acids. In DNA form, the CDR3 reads TGCGCCAGCAGTCATAACACTGAAGCTTTCTTT. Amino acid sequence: CASSHNTEAFF.

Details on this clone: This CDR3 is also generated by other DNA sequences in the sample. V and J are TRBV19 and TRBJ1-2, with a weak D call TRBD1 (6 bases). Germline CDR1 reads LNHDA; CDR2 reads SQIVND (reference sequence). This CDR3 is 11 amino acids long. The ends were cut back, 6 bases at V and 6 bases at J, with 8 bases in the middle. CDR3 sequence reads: CASSRGHGYTF. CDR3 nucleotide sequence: TGTGCCAGTAGCAGGGGTCATGGCTACACCTTC.

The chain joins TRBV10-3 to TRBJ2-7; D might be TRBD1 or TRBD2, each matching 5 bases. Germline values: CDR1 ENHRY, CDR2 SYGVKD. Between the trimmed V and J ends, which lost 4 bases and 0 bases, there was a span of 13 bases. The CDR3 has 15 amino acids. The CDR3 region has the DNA TGTGCCATCAGTGGGGGACGGCGGAGCTCCTACGAGCAGTACTTC. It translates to CAISGGRRSSYEQYF.

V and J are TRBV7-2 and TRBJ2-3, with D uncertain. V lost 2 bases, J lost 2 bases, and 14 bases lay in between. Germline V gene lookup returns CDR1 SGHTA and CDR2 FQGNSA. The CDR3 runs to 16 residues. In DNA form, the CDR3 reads TGTGCCAGCAGCTTAATTAAGGTGGTACCCACAGATACGCAGTATTTT. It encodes CASSLIKVVPTDTQYF. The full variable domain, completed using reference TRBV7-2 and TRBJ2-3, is GAGVSQSPSNKVTEKGKDVELRCDPISGHTALYWYRQSLGQGLEFLIYFQGNSAPDKSGLPSDRFSAERTGGSVSTLTIQRTQQEDSAVYLCASSLIKVVPTDTQYFGPGTRLTVL.

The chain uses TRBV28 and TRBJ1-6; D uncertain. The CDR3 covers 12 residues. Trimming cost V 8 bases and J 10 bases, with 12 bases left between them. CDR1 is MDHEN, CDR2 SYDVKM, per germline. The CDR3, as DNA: TGTGCCAGCGGTCCGGGGAACTCACCCCTCCACTTT. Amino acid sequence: CASGPGNSPLHF.

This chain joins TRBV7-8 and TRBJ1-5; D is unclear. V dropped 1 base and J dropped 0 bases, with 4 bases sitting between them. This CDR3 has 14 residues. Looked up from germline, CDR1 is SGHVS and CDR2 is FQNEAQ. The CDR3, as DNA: TGTGCCAGCAGCTTAGGCGATAGCAATCAGCCCCAGCATTTT. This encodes CASSLGDSNQPQHF.

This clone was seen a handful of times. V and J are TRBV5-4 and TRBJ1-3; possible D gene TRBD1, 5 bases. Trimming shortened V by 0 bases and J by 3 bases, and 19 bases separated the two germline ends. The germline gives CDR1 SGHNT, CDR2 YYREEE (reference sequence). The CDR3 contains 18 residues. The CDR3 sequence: CASSLGGLSDILGNTIYF. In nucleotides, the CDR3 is TGTGCCAGCAGCTTGGGTGGTCTGTCGGACATCCTTGGAAACACCATATATTTT.

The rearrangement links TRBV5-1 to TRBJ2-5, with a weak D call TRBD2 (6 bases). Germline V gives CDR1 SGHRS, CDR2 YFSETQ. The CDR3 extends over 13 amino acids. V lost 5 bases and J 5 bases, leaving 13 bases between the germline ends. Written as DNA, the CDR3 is TGCGCCAGCAGTGGAGGGAGTGGCGAGACCCAGTACTTC. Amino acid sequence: CASSGGSGETQYF. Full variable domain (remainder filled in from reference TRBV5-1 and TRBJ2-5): KAGVTQTPRYLIKTRGQQVTLSCSPISGHRSVSWYQQTPGQGLQFLFEYFSETQRNKGNFPGRFSGRQFSNSRSEMNVSTLELGDSALYLCASSGGSGETQYFGPGTRLLVL.

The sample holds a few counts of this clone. The CDR3 reads CAWSADSSYEQYF. DNA of the CDR3: TGTGCCTGGAGTGCCGACAGTTCCTACGAGCAGTACTTC. This chain joins TRBV30 and TRBJ2-5, with D perhaps TRBD1 (5 bases). The J call could be wrong; TRBJ2-7 is a better fit for the DNA end. This CDR3 region has 13 residues. Germline V gene lookup returns CDR1 GTSNPN and CDR2 SVGIG (reference sequence).

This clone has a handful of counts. Here the CDR3 DNA reads TGTGCCTGGAGTGTCCGGACCTTGGGCACTGAAGCTTTCTTT. Translation: CAWSVRTLGTEAFF. The chain has TRBV30 and TRBJ1-1; D not certain. With 0 bases removed from V and 4 bases from J, the gap between germline ends came to 12 bases. The CDR3 is 14 residues long. In germline, CDR1 is GTSNPN, CDR2 SVGIG (reference sequence).

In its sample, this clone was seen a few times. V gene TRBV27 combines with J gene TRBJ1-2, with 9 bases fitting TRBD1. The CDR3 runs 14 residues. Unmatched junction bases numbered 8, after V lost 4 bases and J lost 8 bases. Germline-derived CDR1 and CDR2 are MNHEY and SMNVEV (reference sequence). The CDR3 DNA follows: TGTGCCAGCAGTTCCGAGGACAGGGGTAGGGGCTACACCTTC. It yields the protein CASSSEDRGRGYTF.

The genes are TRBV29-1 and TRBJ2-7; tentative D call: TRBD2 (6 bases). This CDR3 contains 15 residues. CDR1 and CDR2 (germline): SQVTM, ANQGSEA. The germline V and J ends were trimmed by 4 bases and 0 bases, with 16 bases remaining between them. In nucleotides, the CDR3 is TGCAGCGTTGGTGGGACTCGCACCCGCTCCTACGAGCAGTACTTC. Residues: CSVGGTRTRSYEQYF.